This T cell receptor (beta chain) derives from a study of sequential checkpoint blockade in melanoma (dated by TCRdb to about 2019). Turning to the overall study: In a 1:1 randomization, patients received either first-line nivolumab then ipilimumab (arm A) or ipilimumab then nivolumab (arm B). Maintenance nivolumab was given following each of the two trial sequences.

Concerning this clone itself: Its specific antigen is unknown. No much larger clonotype is one base removed from it; base qualities were not supplied.

CDR1 and CDR2 were assigned from the germline V gene as MGHRA and YSYEKL. The CDR3 contains 13 residues, cysteine and phenylalanine counted. Just the 39-base CDR3 DNA is kept, in frame starting at base 1. The V end loses 1 base and the J end loses 2 bases, and a stretch of 6 bases separates them. Reading the label with the study, this specimen's treatment or condition is: randomized to nivolumab then ipilimumab (arm A) or the reverse (arm B). Prior DNA-damaging chemotherapy had not been received by any trial patient. Thawed PBMCs were sorted on a FACS Aria II flow cytometer to isolate live CD3+CD8+ cells negative for CD19 and CD56. The samples were obtained from melanoma patients enrolled in CheckMate 064, an open-label, randomized phase II trial testing sequential checkpoint blockade. Peripheral blood mononuclear cells were collected by leukapheresis, purified with Ficoll-Paque, and frozen in human serum with approximately 10% DMSO. Immediately after sorting, the purity of the sorted blood CD3+CD8+ cells was confirmed to be >95%, and DNA was then extracted.

The immunoSEQ Assay was used to immunosequence TCRbeta CDR3 regions from genomic DNA. Before high-throughput sequencing, the genomic DNA was amplified using bias-controlled multiplex PCR. The paper's processing steps were these. To quantify the absolute abundance of each unique TCRbeta CDR3 region, the sequences were collapsed and filtered. Clonality, defined as 1 minus Pielou's evenness, was calculated using only productive rearrangements. A previously published method was used to identify clones whose frequencies were significantly greater in on-treatment samples than in baseline samples. This immuneACCESS table, as held by TCRdb, lists in-frame sequences with V and J called but not all clones. Of the missing ones, under half trace to an unresolved V gene in checked studies; the others have no known cause. D and trimming come from the DNA, and the V and J calls and clone size come from that table. The sample table records roughly 10,000 clones; 55% to 85% of these occur just once. Jointly, the top ten make up about 35% of the sample.

What the work shows at the level of the full study, not this receptor alone: Larger, independent patient cohorts are needed to validate the response-prediction model that combines TCR metrics and mutation burden.

The chain joins TRBV4-1 to TRBJ2-7; the D gene identity is not certain. The source of this sequence is a human donor with melanoma. The sample consisted of CD8+ T cells sorted from blood (inferred from file names), taken from a patient given nivolumab and ipilimumab in sequence. The CDR3 corresponds to CASSQAGPYEQYF. The sequence in DNA is TGCGCCAGCAGCCAAGCTGGGCCCTACGAGCAGTACTTC.